Listed below are T cell receptor beta chains from one sample, sequenced in a study of technical replicates of blood from a handful of donors. Clones were read by immunoSEQ multiplex PCR, and TCRdb kept only the in-frame ones, dropping some. The sample lists 75,000 to 95,000 clones, approximately 90% occurring once. The sample consisted of T cells isolated from PBMCs. Every receptor here comes from a human donor in good health. CDR3s include the opening cysteine and the closing phenylalanine or tryptophan. Each record gives: V gene, J gene, D gene, clone size, CDR3 DNA, CDR3 protein. D genes are given only for firm matches. Clone size is shown for a subset of rows, as once, few, many or a class of expanded clone.

V: TRBV5-4; J: TRBJ1-1; D: TRBD1; size: NA; DNA: TGTGCCAGCAGCATACAGGGGGCGCTGGCTGAAGCTTTCTTT; CDR3: CASSIQGALAEAFF
V: TRBV6-1; J: TRBJ1-2; D: TRBD1; size: once; DNA: TGTGCCAGCAGTGAGAGCGACAGGGGTCTTGGGTACACCTTC; CDR3: CASSESDRGLGYTF
V: TRBV7-9; J: TRBJ1-3; D: NA; size: NA; DNA: TGTGCCAGCAGCAAAGACACAGGGCACTCTGGAAACACCATATATTTT; CDR3: CASSKDTGHSGNTIYF
V: TRBV13; J: TRBJ2-5; D: NA; size: NA; DNA: TGTGCCAGCAGCTCCCCACCGTCGTACGGGACCCAGTACTTC; CDR3: CASSSPPSYGTQYF
V: TRBV11-3; J: TRBJ2-3; D: TRBD2; size: once; DNA: TGTGCCAGCAGCTTAGACGGTAGCGGGGGACGTCGGTATTTT; CDR3: CASSLDGSGGRRYF
V: TRBV5-4; J: TRBJ1-1; D: NA; size: NA; DNA: TGTGCCAGCAGCAGCCAGGGGTACACTGAAGCTTTCTTT; CDR3: CASSSQGYTEAFF
V: TRBV6-6; J: TRBJ2-3; D: TRBD2; size: NA; DNA: TGTGCTACTACGGGGGGGCCCGTAGCAGATACGCAGTATTTT; CDR3: CATTGGPVADTQYF
V: TRBV13; J: TRBJ2-7; D: TRBD2; size: NA; DNA: TGTGCCAGCAGCCCGGGAGGTCCGGGAGGCGCCTACGAGCAGTACTTC; CDR3: CASSPGGPGGAYEQYF
V: TRBV5-1; J: TRBJ2-3; D: TRBD1; size: NA; DNA: TGCGCCAGCAGCTTAAGGACAGGGGGCACAGATACGCAGTATTTT; CDR3: CASSLRTGGTDTQYF
V: TRBV7-9; J: TRBJ2-1; D: NA; size: NA; DNA: TGTGCCAGCAGTCCCACGACAGCAACTAACTACAATGAGCAGTTCTTC; CDR3: CASSPTTATNYNEQFF
V: TRBV4-1; J: TRBJ1-1; D: TRBD1; size: NA; DNA: TGCGCCAGCAGCCAAGAGGACAGGGAAGGAACTGAAGCTTTCTTT; CDR3: CASSQEDREGTEAFF
V: TRBV10-3; J: TRBJ2-7; D: TRBD1; size: NA; DNA: TGTGCCATCAGGGGACAGGGGTCCGGCGTCTACGAGCAGTACTTC; CDR3: CAIRGQGSGVYEQYF
V: TRBV2; J: TRBJ2-2; D: NA; size: NA; DNA: TGTGCCAGCAGTCTCTCACACAGGGGAGACAGCGGGGGAAGCACCGGGGAGCTGTTTTTT; CDR3: CASSLSHRGDSGGSTGELFF
V: TRBV5-1; J: TRBJ1-1; D: NA; size: few; DNA: TGCGCCAGCAGCGGGGCCGGGAACACTGAAGCTTTCTTT; CDR3: CASSGAGNTEAFF